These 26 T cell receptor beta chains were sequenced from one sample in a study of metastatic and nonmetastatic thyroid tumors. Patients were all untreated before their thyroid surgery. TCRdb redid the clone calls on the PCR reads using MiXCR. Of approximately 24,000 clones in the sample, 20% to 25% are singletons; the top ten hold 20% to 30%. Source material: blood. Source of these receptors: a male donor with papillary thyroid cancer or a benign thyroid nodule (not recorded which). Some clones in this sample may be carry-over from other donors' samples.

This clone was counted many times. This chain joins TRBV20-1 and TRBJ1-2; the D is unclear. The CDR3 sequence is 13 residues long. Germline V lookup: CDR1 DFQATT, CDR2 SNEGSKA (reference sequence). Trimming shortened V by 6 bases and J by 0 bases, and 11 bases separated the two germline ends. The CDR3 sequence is CSAPDLANYGYTF. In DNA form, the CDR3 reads TGCAGTGCCCCGGACTTAGCTAACTATGGCTACACCTTC.

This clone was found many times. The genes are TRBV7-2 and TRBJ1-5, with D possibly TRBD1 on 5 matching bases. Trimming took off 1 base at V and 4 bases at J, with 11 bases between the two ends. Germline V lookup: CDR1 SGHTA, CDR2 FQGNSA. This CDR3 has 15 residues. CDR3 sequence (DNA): TGTGCCAGCAGCTTAGGAGCCAGGGAAAATCAGCCCCAGCATTTT. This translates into CASSLGARENQPQHF.

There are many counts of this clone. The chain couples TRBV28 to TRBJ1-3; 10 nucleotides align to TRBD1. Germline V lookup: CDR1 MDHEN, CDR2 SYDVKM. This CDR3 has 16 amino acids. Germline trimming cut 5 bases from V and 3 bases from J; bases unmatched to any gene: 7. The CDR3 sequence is CASSAGQGEDGNTIYF. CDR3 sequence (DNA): TGTGCCAGCAGTGCAGGACAGGGGGAAGATGGAAACACCATATATTTT. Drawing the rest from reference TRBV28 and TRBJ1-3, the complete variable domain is DVKVTQSSRYLVKRTGEKVFLECVQDMDHENMFWYRQDPGLGLRLIYFSYDVKMKEKGDIPEGYSVSREKKERFSLILESASTNQTSMYLCASSAGQGEDGNTIYFGEGSWLTVV.

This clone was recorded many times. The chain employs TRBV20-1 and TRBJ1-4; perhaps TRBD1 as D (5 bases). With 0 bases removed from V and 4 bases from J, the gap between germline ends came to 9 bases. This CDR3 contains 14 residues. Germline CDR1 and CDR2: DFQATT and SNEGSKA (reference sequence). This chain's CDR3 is CSAREDTNNEKLFF. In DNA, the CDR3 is TGCAGTGCTAGAGAGGACACCAATAATGAAAAACTGTTTTTT.

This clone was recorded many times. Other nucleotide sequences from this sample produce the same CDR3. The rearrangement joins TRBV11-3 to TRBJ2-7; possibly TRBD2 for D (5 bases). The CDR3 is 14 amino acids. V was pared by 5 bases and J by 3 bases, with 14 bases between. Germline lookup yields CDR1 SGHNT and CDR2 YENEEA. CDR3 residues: CASSTWAAVYEQYF. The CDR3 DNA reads TGTGCCAGCAGCACGTGGGCAGCGGTCTACGAGCAGTACTTC.

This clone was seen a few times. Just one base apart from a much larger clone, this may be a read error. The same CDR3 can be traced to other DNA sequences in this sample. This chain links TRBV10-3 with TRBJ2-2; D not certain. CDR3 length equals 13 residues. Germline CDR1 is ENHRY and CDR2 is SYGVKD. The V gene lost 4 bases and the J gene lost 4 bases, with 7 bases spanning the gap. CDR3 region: CAISADATGELFF. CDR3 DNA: TGTGCCATCAGTGCAGACGCCACCGGGGAGCTGTTTTTT.

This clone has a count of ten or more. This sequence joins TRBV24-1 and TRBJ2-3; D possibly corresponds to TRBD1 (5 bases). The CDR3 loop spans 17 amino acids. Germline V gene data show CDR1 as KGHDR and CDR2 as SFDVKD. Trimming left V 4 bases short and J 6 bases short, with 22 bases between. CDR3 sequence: CATSDPISLKGADTQYF. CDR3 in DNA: TGTGCCACCAGTGACCCAATTAGTCTTAAAGGGGCTGATACGCAGTATTTT.

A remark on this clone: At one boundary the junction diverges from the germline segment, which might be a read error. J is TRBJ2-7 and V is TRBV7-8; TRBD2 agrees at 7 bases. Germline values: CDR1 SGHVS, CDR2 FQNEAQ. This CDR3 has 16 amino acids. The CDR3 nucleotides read TGTGCCAGCAGAATCCCGACCTCGTGTGGGGACTACGAGCATTACTTC. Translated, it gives CASRIPTSCGDYEHYF.

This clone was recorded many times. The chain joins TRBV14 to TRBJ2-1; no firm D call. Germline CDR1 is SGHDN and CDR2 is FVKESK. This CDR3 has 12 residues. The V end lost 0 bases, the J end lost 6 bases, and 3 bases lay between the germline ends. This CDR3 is CASSQDLNEQFF. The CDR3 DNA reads TGTGCCAGCAGCCAAGATCTCAATGAGCAGTTCTTC.

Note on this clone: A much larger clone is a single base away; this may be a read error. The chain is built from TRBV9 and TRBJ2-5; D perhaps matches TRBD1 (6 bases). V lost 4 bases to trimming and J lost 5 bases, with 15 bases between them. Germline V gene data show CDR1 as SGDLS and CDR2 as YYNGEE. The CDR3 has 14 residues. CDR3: CASSPGEDTETQYF. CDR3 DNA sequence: TGTGCCAGCAGCCCAGGGGAAGATACTGAGACCCAGTACTTC.

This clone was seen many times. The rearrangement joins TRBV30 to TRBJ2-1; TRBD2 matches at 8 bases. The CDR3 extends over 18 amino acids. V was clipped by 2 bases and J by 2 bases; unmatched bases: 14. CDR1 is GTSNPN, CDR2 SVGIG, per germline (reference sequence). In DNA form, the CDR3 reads TGTGCCTGGAGTTCCGTCAGCGGGGGCCGGAGGGCCTACAATGAGCAGTTCTTC. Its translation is CAWSSVSGGRRAYNEQFF.

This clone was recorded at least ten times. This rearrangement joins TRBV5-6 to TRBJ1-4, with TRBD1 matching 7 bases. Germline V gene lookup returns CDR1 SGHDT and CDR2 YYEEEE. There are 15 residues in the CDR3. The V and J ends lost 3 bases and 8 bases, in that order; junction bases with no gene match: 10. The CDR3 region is CASSYRQGDREKLFF. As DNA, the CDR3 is TGTGCCAGCAGCTACAGACAGGGAGATAGAGAAAAACTGTTTTTT.

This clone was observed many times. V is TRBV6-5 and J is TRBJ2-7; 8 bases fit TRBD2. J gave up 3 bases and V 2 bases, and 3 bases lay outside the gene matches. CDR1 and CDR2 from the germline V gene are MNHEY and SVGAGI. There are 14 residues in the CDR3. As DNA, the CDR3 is TGTGCCAGCAGTTACGACGGGAGGGTCTACGAGCAGTACTTC. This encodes CASSYDGRVYEQYF.

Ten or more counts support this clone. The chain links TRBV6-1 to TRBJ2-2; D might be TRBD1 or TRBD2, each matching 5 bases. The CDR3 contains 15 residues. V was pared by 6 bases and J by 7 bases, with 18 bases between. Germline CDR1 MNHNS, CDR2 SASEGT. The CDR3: CASSERLGVIGELFF. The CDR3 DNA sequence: TGTGCCAGCAGCGAGAGGTTGGGGGTTATCGGGGAGCTGTTTTTT.

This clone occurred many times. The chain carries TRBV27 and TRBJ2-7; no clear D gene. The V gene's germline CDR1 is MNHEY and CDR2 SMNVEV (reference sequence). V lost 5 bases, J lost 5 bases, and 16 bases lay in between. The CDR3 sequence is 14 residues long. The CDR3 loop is CASSDLVPRHEQYF. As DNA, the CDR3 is TGTGCCAGCAGTGATCTAGTGCCCCGCCACGAGCAGTACTTC.

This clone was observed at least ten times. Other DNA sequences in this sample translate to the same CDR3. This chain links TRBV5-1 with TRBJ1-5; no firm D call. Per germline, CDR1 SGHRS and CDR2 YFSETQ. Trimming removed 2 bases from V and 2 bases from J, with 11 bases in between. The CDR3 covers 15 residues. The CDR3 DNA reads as TGCGCCAGCAGCTTATATCCTACTGGCAATCAGCCCCAGCATTTT. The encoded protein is CASSLYPTGNQPQHF.

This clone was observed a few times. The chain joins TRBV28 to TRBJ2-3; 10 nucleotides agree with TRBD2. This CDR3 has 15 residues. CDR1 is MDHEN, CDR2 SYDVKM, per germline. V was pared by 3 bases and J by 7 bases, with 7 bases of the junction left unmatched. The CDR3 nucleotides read TGTGCCAGCAGTTTTAGAACTAGCGGGACATATACGCAGTATTTT. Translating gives CASSFRTSGTYTQYF.

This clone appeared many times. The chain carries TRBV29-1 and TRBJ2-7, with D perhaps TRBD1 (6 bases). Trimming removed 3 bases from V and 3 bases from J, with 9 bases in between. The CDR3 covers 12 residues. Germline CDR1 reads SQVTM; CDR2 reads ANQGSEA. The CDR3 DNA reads TGCAGCGTTGATGGGGGCGGCTACGAGCAGTACTTC. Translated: CSVDGGGYEQYF.

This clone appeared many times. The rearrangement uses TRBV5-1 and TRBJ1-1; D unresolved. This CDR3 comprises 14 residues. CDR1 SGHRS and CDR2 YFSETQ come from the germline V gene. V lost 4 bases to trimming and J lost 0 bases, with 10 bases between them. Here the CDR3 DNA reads TGCGCCAGCAGCCCCGACGCGATGAACACTGAAGCTTTCTTT. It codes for CASSPDAMNTEAFF.

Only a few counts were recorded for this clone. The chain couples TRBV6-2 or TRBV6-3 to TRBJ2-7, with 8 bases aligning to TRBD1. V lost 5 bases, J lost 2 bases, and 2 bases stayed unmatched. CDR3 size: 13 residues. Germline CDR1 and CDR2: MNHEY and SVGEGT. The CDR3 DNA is TGTGCCAGCAGTAGGACAGGGACCTACGAGCAGTACTTC. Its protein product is CASSRTGTYEQYF.

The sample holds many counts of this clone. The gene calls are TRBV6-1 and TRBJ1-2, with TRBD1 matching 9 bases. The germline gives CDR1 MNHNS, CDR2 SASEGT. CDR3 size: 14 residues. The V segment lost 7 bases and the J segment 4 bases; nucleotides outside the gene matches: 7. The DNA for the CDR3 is TGTGCCAGCAAACCGGGACAGGGCGGCTATGGCTACACCTTC. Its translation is CASKPGQGGYGYTF.

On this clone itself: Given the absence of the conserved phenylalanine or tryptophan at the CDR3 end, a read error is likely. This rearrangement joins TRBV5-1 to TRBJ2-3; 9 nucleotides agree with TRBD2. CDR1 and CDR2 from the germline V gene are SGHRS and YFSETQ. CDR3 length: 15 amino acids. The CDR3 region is CGSSFSGSRVDTQYI. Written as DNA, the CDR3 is TGCGGTAGCAGCTTTAGCGGGAGTCGGGTAGATACGCAGTATATT.

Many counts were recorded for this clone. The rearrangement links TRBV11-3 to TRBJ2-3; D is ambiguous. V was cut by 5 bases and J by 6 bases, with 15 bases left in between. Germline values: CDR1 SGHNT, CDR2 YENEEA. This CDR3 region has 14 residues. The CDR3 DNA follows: TGTGCCAGCAGCCTTCCCCTCCAGCCGGATACGCAGTATTTT. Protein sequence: CASSLPLQPDTQYF.

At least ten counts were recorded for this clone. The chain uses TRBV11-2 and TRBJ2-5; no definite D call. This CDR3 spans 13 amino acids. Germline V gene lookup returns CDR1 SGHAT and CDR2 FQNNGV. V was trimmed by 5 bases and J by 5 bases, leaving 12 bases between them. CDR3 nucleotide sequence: TGTGCCAGCAGCCCTAGAGAGTTTGAGACCCAGTACTTC. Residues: CASSPREFETQYF.

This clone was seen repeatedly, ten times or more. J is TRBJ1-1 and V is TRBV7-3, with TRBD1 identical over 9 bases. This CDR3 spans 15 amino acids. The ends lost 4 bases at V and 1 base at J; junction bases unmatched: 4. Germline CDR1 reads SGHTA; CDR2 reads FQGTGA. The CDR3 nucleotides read TGTGCCAGCAGCTCTCGGACAGGGGAGAACACTGAAGCTTTCTTT. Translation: CASSSRTGENTEAFF.

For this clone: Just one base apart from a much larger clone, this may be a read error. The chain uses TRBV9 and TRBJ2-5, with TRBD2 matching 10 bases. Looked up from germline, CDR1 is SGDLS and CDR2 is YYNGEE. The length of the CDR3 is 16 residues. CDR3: CASIVGGSGGVETQYF. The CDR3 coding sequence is TGTGCCAGCATCGTAGGAGGGAGCGGGGGGGTCGAGACCCAGTACTTC.